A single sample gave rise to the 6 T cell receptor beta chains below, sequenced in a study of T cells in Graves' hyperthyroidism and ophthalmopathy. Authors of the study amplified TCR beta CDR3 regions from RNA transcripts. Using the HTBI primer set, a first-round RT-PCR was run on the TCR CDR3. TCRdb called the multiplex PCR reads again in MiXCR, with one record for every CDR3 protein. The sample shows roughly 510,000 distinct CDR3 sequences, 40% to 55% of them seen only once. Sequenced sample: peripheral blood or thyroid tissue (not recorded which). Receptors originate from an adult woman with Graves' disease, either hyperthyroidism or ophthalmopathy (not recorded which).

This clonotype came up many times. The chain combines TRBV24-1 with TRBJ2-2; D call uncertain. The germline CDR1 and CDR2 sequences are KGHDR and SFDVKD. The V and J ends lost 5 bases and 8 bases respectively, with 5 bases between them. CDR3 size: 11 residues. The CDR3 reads CATSVLGELFF. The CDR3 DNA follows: TGTGCCACCAGTGTACTTGGGGAGCTGTTTTTT.

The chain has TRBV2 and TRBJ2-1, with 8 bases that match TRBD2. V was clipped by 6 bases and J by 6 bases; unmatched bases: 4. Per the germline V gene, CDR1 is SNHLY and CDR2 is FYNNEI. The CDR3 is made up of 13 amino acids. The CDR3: CASRGLVVNEQFF. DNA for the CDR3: TGTGCCAGCAGGGGACTAGTTGTCAATGAGCAGTTCTTC.

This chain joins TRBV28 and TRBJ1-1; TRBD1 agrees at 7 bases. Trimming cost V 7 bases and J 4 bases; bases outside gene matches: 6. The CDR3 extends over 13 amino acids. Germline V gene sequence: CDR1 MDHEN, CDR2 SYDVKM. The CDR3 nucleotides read TGTGCCAGCACGCGCCAGGGGGGCACTGAAGCTTTCTTT. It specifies CASTRQGGTEAFF.

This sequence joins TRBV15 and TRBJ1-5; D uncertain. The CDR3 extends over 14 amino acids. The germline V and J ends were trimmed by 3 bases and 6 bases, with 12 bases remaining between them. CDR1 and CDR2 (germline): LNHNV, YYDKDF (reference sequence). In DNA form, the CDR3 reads TGTGCCACCAGCAGTAACGGGGTGGGTCAGCCCCAGCATTTT. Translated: CATSSNGVGQPQHF.

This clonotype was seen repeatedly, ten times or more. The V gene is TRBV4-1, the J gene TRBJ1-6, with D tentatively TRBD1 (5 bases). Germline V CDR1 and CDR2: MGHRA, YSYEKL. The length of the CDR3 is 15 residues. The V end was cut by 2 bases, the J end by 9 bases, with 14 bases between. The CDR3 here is CASSQFTGSFSPLHF. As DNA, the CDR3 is TGCGCCAGCAGCCAATTCACAGGATCTTTTTCACCCCTCCACTTT.

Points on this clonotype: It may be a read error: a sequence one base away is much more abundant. The DNA of the CDR3 is TGTGCCGGCAGTGAAGGAGTCAGGGGGACCGGGGAGCTGTTTTTT. Its translation is CAGSEGVRGTGELFF. The J gene is TRBJ2-2, the V gene TRBV2, with 7 bases identical to TRBD1. Germline assignment: CDR1 SNHLY and CDR2 FYNNEI. This CDR3 is 15 amino acids long.